The rows below give T cell receptor beta chains drawn from one sample of a study of cytomegalovirus exposure and HLA in healthy donors. Sequencing was performed with immunoSEQ multiplex PCR; in TCRdb, only in-frame clones are kept and a portion is missing. The sample has 80,000 to 100,000 clones; 55% to 70% are singletons. The sequenced sample consisted of PBMCs. The receptors here all came from a woman between 40 and 50 years old in good health and CMV-seropositive. CDR3s include the opening cysteine and the closing phenylalanine or tryptophan. Each record gives: J gene, clone size, V gene, CDR3 length, D gene, CDR3 DNA, CDR3 protein. D genes are given only for firm matches. Expanded clones get a size class; other rows say once, few or many, or leave the size out.

j_gene: TRBJ1-3; abundance: -; v_gene: TRBV5-4; len: 13; d_gene: -; CDR3nt: TGTGCCAGCAGCCGGGTTCCTGGAAACACCATATATTTT; CDR3aa: CASSRVPGNTIYF
j_gene: TRBJ1-1; abundance: -; v_gene: TRBV30; len: 16; d_gene: TRBD1; CDR3nt: TGTGCCTTCCTACCAATCCCCAGGGGGCTGAAAGCTGAAGCTTTCTTT; CDR3aa: CAFLPIPRGLKAEAFF
j_gene: TRBJ2-1; abundance: -; v_gene: TRBV4-3; len: 11; d_gene: -; CDR3nt: TGCGCCAGCAGTCTAAACAATGAGCAGTTCTTC; CDR3aa: CASSLNNEQFF
j_gene: TRBJ2-2; abundance: -; v_gene: TRBV1; len: 15; d_gene: -; CDR3nt: TGCACCAGCAGCCAGGACAGGGTCCACACCGGGGAGCTGTTTTTT; CDR3aa: CTSSQDRVHTGELFF
j_gene: TRBJ1-5; abundance: -; v_gene: TRBV10-3; len: 17; d_gene: TRBD1; CDR3nt: TGTGCCATCAGTGGTCAAGACGGGGACAGGGGCAATCAGCCCCAGCATTTT; CDR3aa: CAISGQDGDRGNQPQHF
j_gene: TRBJ2-7; abundance: -; v_gene: TRBV2; len: 11; d_gene: -; CDR3nt: TGTGCCAGCAGTTTGGGGAGCGAGCAGTACTTC; CDR3aa: CASSLGSEQYF
j_gene: TRBJ2-3; abundance: -; v_gene: TRBV18; len: 16; d_gene: TRBD2; CDR3nt: TGTGCCAGCTCGCCGACTAGCCCGGGGCTGGCAGATACGCAGTATTTT; CDR3aa: CASSPTSPGLADTQYF
j_gene: TRBJ2-7; abundance: once; v_gene: TRBV7-2; len: 13; d_gene: TRBD2; CDR3nt: TGTGCCAGCAGCCAGGGACTAGCGTACGAGCAGTACTTC; CDR3aa: CASSQGLAYEQYF
j_gene: TRBJ2-1; abundance: -; v_gene: TRBV6-6; len: 16; d_gene: -; CDR3nt: TGTGCCAGCAGTTCAGGCCCCACAGGGTACTACAATGAGCAGTTCTTC; CDR3aa: CASSSGPTGYYNEQFF
j_gene: TRBJ1-1; abundance: -; v_gene: TRBV2; len: 14; d_gene: TRBD1; CDR3nt: TGTGCCAGCAGTGAAAGGGGGCGCGGGACTGAAGCTTTCTTT; CDR3aa: CASSERGRGTEAFF
j_gene: TRBJ2-1; abundance: -; v_gene: TRBV19; len: 15; d_gene: TRBD2; CDR3nt: TGTGCCAGTAGTACAACTAGCGGGAGCGTGTACGAGCAGTTCTTC; CDR3aa: CASSTTSGSVYEQFF
j_gene: TRBJ1-5; abundance: -; v_gene: TRBV2; len: 15; d_gene: TRBD1; CDR3nt: TGTGCCAGCAGGGATACAGGGGGCTTTGATCAGCCCCAGCATTTT; CDR3aa: CASRDTGGFDQPQHF
j_gene: TRBJ1-4; abundance: few; v_gene: TRBV7-9; len: 14; d_gene: TRBD1; CDR3nt: TGTGCCACCGTTATGGGGACAGGGGCTGAAAAACTGTTTTTT; CDR3aa: CATVMGTGAEKLFF
j_gene: TRBJ2-7; abundance: -; v_gene: TRBV18; len: 17; d_gene: -; CDR3nt: TGTGCCAGCTCACTCACGGGAGACTGGGGACAGTCCTACGAGCAGTACTTC; CDR3aa: CASSLTGDWGQSYEQYF
j_gene: TRBJ1-3; abundance: -; v_gene: TRBV7-2; len: 14; d_gene: -; CDR3nt: TGTGCCAGCAGCGGTAATACCAGGGGAAACACCATATATTTT; CDR3aa: CASSGNTRGNTIYF
j_gene: TRBJ2-5; abundance: -; v_gene: TRBV30; len: 15; d_gene: -; CDR3nt: TGTGCCTGGAGTCCGGGCACGGGAGCGGCGGAGACCCAGTACTTC; CDR3aa: CAWSPGTGAAETQYF
j_gene: TRBJ2-1; abundance: few; v_gene: TRBV13; len: 17; d_gene: TRBD2; CDR3nt: TGTGCCAGCAGCCCAGGGACTAGCGGGAGCCTGGAGAATGAGCAGTTCTTC; CDR3aa: CASSPGTSGSLENEQFF
j_gene: TRBJ2-7; abundance: -; v_gene: TRBV25-1; len: 12; d_gene: -; CDR3nt: TGTGCCAGCAGTGAATACCACTACGAGCAGTACTTC; CDR3aa: CASSEYHYEQYF
j_gene: TRBJ2-1; abundance: -; v_gene: TRBV27; len: 15; d_gene: TRBD2; CDR3nt: TGTGCCAGCAGCCCCGGCACTAGCGGGAGAAATGAGCAGTTCTTC; CDR3aa: CASSPGTSGRNEQFF
j_gene: TRBJ2-7; abundance: -; v_gene: TRBV10-3; len: 12; d_gene: -; CDR3nt: TGTGCCATCACCTCTTCTTCCTACGAGCAGTACTTC; CDR3aa: CAITSSSYEQYF
j_gene: TRBJ1-2; abundance: -; v_gene: TRBV7-8; len: 14; d_gene: -; CDR3nt: TGTGCCAGCAGCTTACGTATAACTAACTATGGCTACACCTTC; CDR3aa: CASSLRITNYGYTF
j_gene: TRBJ1-5; abundance: -; v_gene: TRBV7-9; len: 15; d_gene: TRBD1; CDR3nt: TGTGCCAGCAGCGCAGGACAGGGGGGCAATCAGCCCCAGCATTTT; CDR3aa: CASSAGQGGNQPQHF
j_gene: TRBJ2-3; abundance: -; v_gene: TRBV28; len: 15; d_gene: TRBD1; CDR3nt: TGTGCCAGCCCCCCGGGACAGGGGGCGTCAGATACGCAGTATTTT; CDR3aa: CASPPGQGASDTQYF
j_gene: TRBJ1-4; abundance: few; v_gene: TRBV2; len: 14; d_gene: TRBD1; CDR3nt: TGTGCCAGCAGCAGGACAGGGTTGGGGGAAAAACTGTTTTTT; CDR3aa: CASSRTGLGEKLFF
j_gene: TRBJ2-5; abundance: -; v_gene: TRBV5-1; len: 15; d_gene: -; CDR3nt: TGCGCCAGCAGCTTGGTAGGCAGGGGCAGGGAGACCCAGTACTTC; CDR3aa: CASSLVGRGRETQYF
j_gene: TRBJ2-3; abundance: -; v_gene: TRBV27; len: 16; d_gene: TRBD1; CDR3nt: TGTGCCAGCAGTTTAGGATGGGGACAGGGAACAGATACGCAGTATTTT; CDR3aa: CASSLGWGQGTDTQYF
j_gene: TRBJ2-5; abundance: -; v_gene: TRBV5-1; len: 14; d_gene: -; CDR3nt: TGCGCCAGCAGACCAGGGACAAACCAAGAGACCCAGTACTTC; CDR3aa: CASRPGTNQETQYF
j_gene: TRBJ2-2; abundance: -; v_gene: TRBV5-1; len: 16; d_gene: -; CDR3nt: TGCGCCAGCAGCTTAGGAGGGATATCGAACACCGGGGAGCTGTTTTTT; CDR3aa: CASSLGGISNTGELFF
j_gene: TRBJ2-7; abundance: -; v_gene: TRBV6-1; len: 19; d_gene: TRBD2; CDR3nt: TGTGCCAGCAGTGCCACAAGATCGGGACTAGCGGGAGGATGGGACGAGCAGTACTTC; CDR3aa: CASSATRSGLAGGWDEQYF
j_gene: TRBJ1-1; abundance: few; v_gene: TRBV27; len: 14; d_gene: TRBD1; CDR3nt: TGTGCCAGCAGGCGTACAGGGGGAGACACTGAAGCTTTCTTT; CDR3aa: CASRRTGGDTEAFF
j_gene: TRBJ1-1; abundance: few; v_gene: TRBV13; len: 22; d_gene: -; CDR3nt: TGTGCCAGCAGCCCCAAGTACAGGTACAGCAGGGCCGGGAGGTCCATGAACACTGAAGCTTTCTTT; CDR3aa: CASSPKYRYSRAGRSMNTEAFF
j_gene: TRBJ1-1; abundance: -; v_gene: TRBV6-4; len: 14; d_gene: TRBD1; CDR3nt: TGTGCCAGCAGTGAAGAAGGGGGCCGGACTGAAGCTTTCTTT; CDR3aa: CASSEEGGRTEAFF
j_gene: TRBJ1-1; abundance: -; v_gene: TRBV6-6; len: 12; d_gene: -; CDR3nt: TGTGCCAGCCTTTCGACAGAAACTGAAGCTTTCTTT; CDR3aa: CASLSTETEAFF
j_gene: TRBJ2-3; abundance: -; v_gene: TRBV6-6; len: 13; d_gene: TRBD1; CDR3nt: TGTGCCAGCAGTTCGGACAGGGTCGATACGCAGTATTTT; CDR3aa: CASSSDRVDTQYF
j_gene: TRBJ2-7; abundance: once; v_gene: TRBV7-9; len: 16; d_gene: -; CDR3nt: TGTGCCAGCAGCCGGGGGACCCCGAGCTCTTCCTACGAGCAGTACTTC; CDR3aa: CASSRGTPSSSYEQYF
j_gene: TRBJ2-4; abundance: few; v_gene: TRBV12-5; len: 17; d_gene: TRBD2; CDR3nt: TGTGCTAGTGGTTTGGCCCAGACTAGCGGGAGAGTTGACATTCAGTACTTC; CDR3aa: CASGLAQTSGRVDIQYF
j_gene: TRBJ1-5; abundance: few; v_gene: TRBV10-3; len: 13; d_gene: -; CDR3nt: TGTGCCATCAACCAGGGTTGGAATCAGCCCCAGCATTTT; CDR3aa: CAINQGWNQPQHF
j_gene: TRBJ1-3; abundance: few; v_gene: TRBV5-4; len: 15; d_gene: -; CDR3nt: TGTGCCAGCAGCTTCAGTGCAAACTCTGGAAACACCATATATTTT; CDR3aa: CASSFSANSGNTIYF
j_gene: TRBJ1-5; abundance: -; v_gene: TRBV18; len: 13; d_gene: TRBD1; CDR3nt: TGTGCCAGCTCAACGGACAGGGGAGCGCCCCAGCATTTT; CDR3aa: CASSTDRGAPQHF
j_gene: TRBJ1-2; abundance: -; v_gene: TRBV7-9; len: 12; d_gene: -; CDR3nt: TGTGCCAGCAGCCCTCTGTCCTATGGCTACACCTTC; CDR3aa: CASSPLSYGYTF
j_gene: TRBJ1-1; abundance: -; v_gene: TRBV9; len: 16; d_gene: -; CDR3nt: TGTGCCAGCAGCGTAGGGTCAGGAGGGTTGGGGGTTGAAGCTTTCTTT; CDR3aa: CASSVGSGGLGVEAFF
j_gene: TRBJ2-7; abundance: once; v_gene: TRBV4-2; len: 14; d_gene: -; CDR3nt: TGTGCCAGCAGCCAAGTCCAGGACTCTTACGAGCAGTACTTC; CDR3aa: CASSQVQDSYEQYF
j_gene: TRBJ2-3; abundance: -; v_gene: TRBV12-2; len: 15; d_gene: -; CDR3nt: TGTGCAAGTCGCTCCCCCGGCGGGAGAACTGATACGCAGTATTTT; CDR3aa: CASRSPGGRTDTQYF
j_gene: TRBJ1-3; abundance: -; v_gene: TRBV6-5; len: 14; d_gene: -; CDR3nt: TGTGCCAGCAGTTACTCATCAGGGGGAAACACCATATATTTT; CDR3aa: CASSYSSGGNTIYF
j_gene: TRBJ1-1; abundance: -; v_gene: TRBV5-1; len: 15; d_gene: -; CDR3nt: TGCGCCAGCAGCTTGGGGCGGGAGGCGAACACTGAAGCTTTCTTT; CDR3aa: CASSLGREANTEAFF
j_gene: TRBJ1-4; abundance: -; v_gene: TRBV28; len: 12; d_gene: -; CDR3nt: TGTGCCAGCAGCCAGGGGAATGAAAAACTGTTTTTT; CDR3aa: CASSQGNEKLFF
j_gene: TRBJ2-3; abundance: -; v_gene: TRBV7-3; len: 17; d_gene: TRBD2; CDR3nt: TGTGCCAGCAGCTTAAAAGGTAGCGGGGCAAGCACAGATACGCAGTATTTT; CDR3aa: CASSLKGSGASTDTQYF
j_gene: TRBJ2-7; abundance: few; v_gene: TRBV5-4; len: 17; d_gene: TRBD1; CDR3nt: TGTGCCAGCAGCTTGGGGTATCCGGGACAGGGGACCTACGAGCAGTACTTC; CDR3aa: CASSLGYPGQGTYEQYF
j_gene: TRBJ2-2; abundance: -; v_gene: TRBV7-7; len: 15; d_gene: -; CDR3nt: TGTGCCAGCAGCTTTCAGGGGTCGGGTACCGGGGAGCTGTTTTTT; CDR3aa: CASSFQGSGTGELFF
j_gene: TRBJ2-6; abundance: -; v_gene: TRBV28; len: 17; d_gene: TRBD1; CDR3nt: TGTGCCAGCAGCCTTGGACAGGGGAGCTCTGGGGCCAACGTCCTGACTTTC; CDR3aa: CASSLGQGSSGANVLTF
j_gene: TRBJ2-7; abundance: -; v_gene: TRBV5-1; len: 13; d_gene: -; CDR3nt: TGCGCCAGCAGCACGGATTCAGGGGCCGAGCAGTACTTC; CDR3aa: CASSTDSGAEQYF
j_gene: TRBJ2-5; abundance: few; v_gene: TRBV20-1; len: 11; d_gene: -; CDR3nt: TGCAGTGCTAGTCGAGGGCGAGCCCAGTACTTC; CDR3aa: CSASRGRAQYF
j_gene: TRBJ1-2; abundance: few; v_gene: TRBV9; len: 13; d_gene: -; CDR3nt: TGTGCCAGCAGCCCGACGGGACAACGTGGCTACACCTTC; CDR3aa: CASSPTGQRGYTF